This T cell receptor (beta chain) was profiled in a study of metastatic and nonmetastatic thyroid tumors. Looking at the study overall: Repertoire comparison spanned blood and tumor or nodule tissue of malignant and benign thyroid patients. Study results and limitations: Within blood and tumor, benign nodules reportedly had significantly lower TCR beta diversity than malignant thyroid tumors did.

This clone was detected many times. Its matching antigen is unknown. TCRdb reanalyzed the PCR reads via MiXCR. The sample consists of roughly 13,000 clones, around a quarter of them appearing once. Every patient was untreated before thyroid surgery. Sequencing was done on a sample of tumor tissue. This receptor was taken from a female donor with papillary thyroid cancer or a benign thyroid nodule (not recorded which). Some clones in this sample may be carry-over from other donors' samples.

The CDR3 sequence is CASSPRDLLTRDGQETQYF. CDR3 in DNA: TGTGCCAGCAGTCCTCGGGACCTCCTCACCCGGGACGGCCAAGAGACCCAGTACTTC. This rearrangement joins TRBV28 to TRBJ2-5, with D perhaps TRBD1 or TRBD2 (5 bases each). CDR1 and CDR2 (germline): MDHEN, SYDVKM. The CDR3 extends over 19 amino acids. The V end was cut by 5 bases, the J end by 1 base, with 26 bases between.